Listed below are T cell receptor beta chains from one sample, sequenced in a study of shared clonotypes between healthy human individuals. Sequenced by immunoSEQ multiplex PCR; TCRdb stores in-frame clones only, minus some. The data contain millions of clones, about 95% of them seen just once; the ten biggest clones take up 0.13%. Sequenced material: naive CD4+ T cells sorted from blood. Every receptor here comes from a man younger than 35 in good health. CDR3s include the opening cysteine and the closing phenylalanine or tryptophan. The order of the fields is J gene, D gene, clone size, V gene, CDR3 DNA, CDR3 protein. The D gene is left open where the match is weak. Clone sizes are given selectively: once, few, many, or a class where the clone is expanded.

TRBJ2-3,TRBD2,-,TRBV11-2,TGTGCCAGCAGTCCTAGCGGGAGGGGCGCAGATACGCAGTATTTT,CASSPSGRGADTQYF
TRBJ2-2,-,once,TRBV4-3,TGCGCCAGCAGTCGGACAGCCGGGGAGCTGTTTTTT,CASSRTAGELFF
TRBJ2-3,TRBD2,-,TRBV9,TGTGCCAGCAGCGTCAGACTAGCGGGGGGGCTGGGTTCAGATACGCAGTATTTT,CASSVRLAGGLGSDTQYF
TRBJ2-7,TRBD2,-,TRBV10-3,TGTGCCATCAGTGAGTACGGACTAGTCTCAAGAGCCTACGAGCAGTACTTC,CAISEYGLVSRAYEQYF
TRBJ2-7,TRBD1,few,TRBV6-5,TGTGCCAGCAGTTGGACAGGGAACGAGCAGTACTTC,CASSWTGNEQYF
TRBJ2-5,-,-,TRBV29-1,TGCAGCGTTGACAGGGACGGAGGAGAGACCCAGTACTTC,CSVDRDGGETQYF
TRBJ2-6,TRBD1,-,TRBV18,TGTGCCAGCTCCAGACAGGGGGCAACCTCTGGGGCCAACGTCCTGACTTTC,CASSRQGATSGANVLTF
TRBJ2-7,-,once,TRBV9,TGTGCCAGCAGCCAGCGGGACACCGACTACGAGCAGTACTTC,CASSQRDTDYEQYF
TRBJ2-7,-,-,TRBV6-5,TGTGCCAGCAGACAACTTCCGGACGCAAGTGTCGAGCAGTACTTC,CASRQLPDASVEQYF
TRBJ2-2,-,-,TRBV11-2,TGTGCCAGCAGCGCGGGTAACACCGGGGAGCTGTTTTTT,CASSAGNTGELFF